The 21 T cell receptor beta chains in this list originate from one sample, sequenced in a study of neurological immune-mediated disorders. TCRdb re-called the 5' RACE reads with MiXCR, one entry per CDR3 protein. The sample consists of roughly 56,000 distinct CDR3 sequences, about 3.7% of them appearing once. The sequenced material came from PBMCs. These receptors were collected from a woman aged 55-70 years with multiple sclerosis.

This clonotype is classed as medium-sized (0.01 to 0.1%). The genes are TRBV29-1 and TRBJ2-7, with D perhaps TRBD2 (6 bases). V shed 7 bases and J shed 3 bases, with 16 bases lying between them. Germline assignment: CDR1 SQVTM and CDR2 ANQGSEA. The CDR3 contains 13 residues. The CDR3 here is CSAGPGLYYEQYF. The CDR3 DNA sequence: TGCAGCGCGGGCCCGGGACTCTACTACGAGCAGTACTTC.

In its sample, this clonotype was seen many times. The chain has TRBV10-3 and TRBJ1-6; D might be TRBD1 (5 bases). V was shortened by 2 bases and J by 6 bases, with 8 bases between the two germline ends. Germline CDR1 and CDR2: ENHRY and SYGVKD. The CDR3 sequence is 14 residues long. CDR3 nucleotides: TGTGCCATCAGTGAGATAGGGACTAATTCACCCCTCCACTTT. It codes for CAISEIGTNSPLHF.

This clonotype was detected ten times or more. The chain recombines TRBV5-5 with TRBJ1-1, with D perhaps TRBD1 (6 bases). The V gene lost 4 bases and the J gene lost 5 bases, with 24 bases spanning the gap. The CDR3 extends over 17 amino acids. Germline V gene data show CDR1 as SGHKS and CDR2 as YYEKEE (reference sequence). This chain's CDR3 is CASSLELPTGRGTEAFF. The DNA of the CDR3 is TGTGCCAGCAGCCTGGAACTCCCTACAGGGCGGGGAACTGAAGCTTTCTTT. The full variable domain, in which reference TRBV5-5 and TRBJ1-1 provide the parts outside the CDR3, is DAGVTQSPTHLIKTRGQQVTLRCSPISGHKSVSWYQQVLGQGPQFIFQYYEKEERGRGNFPDRFSARQFPNYSSELNVNALLLGDSALYLCASSLELPTGRGTEAFFGQGTRLTVV.

The sample holds many counts of this clonotype. The V call is TRBV28, the J call TRBJ1-1, with a tentative D call TRBD1 (6 bases). Germline CDR1 MDHEN, CDR2 SYDVKM. Trimming took off 7 bases at V and 5 bases at J, with 14 bases between the two ends. This CDR3 is built from 13 residues. The DNA for the CDR3 is TGTGCCAGCAAACCGATAGGGGGTACTGAAGCTTTCTTT. Its translation is CASKPIGGTEAFF.

This clonotype appeared many times. The V call is TRBV29-1, the J call TRBJ1-5; possible D gene TRBD1, 5 bases. Trimming shortened V by 6 bases and J by 3 bases, and 12 bases separated the two germline ends. The CDR3 runs 13 residues. Germline CDR1 reads SQVTM; CDR2 reads ANQGSEA. The CDR3 sequence is CSVRPGNNQPQHF. CDR3 DNA: TGCAGCGTGAGACCAGGGAACAATCAGCCCCAGCATTTT.

This clonotype was recorded many times. The rearrangement links TRBV2 to TRBJ2-1; D unclear. The CDR3 is made up of 14 amino acids. Trimming removed 6 bases at V and 2 bases at J, with 11 bases between. Germline CDR1 reads SNHLY; CDR2 reads FYNNEI. In DNA form, the CDR3 reads TGTGCCAGCAGACCAACGACCACCTACAATGAGCAGTTCTTC. This codes for CASRPTTTYNEQFF.

This CDR3 reads CASSYSGLRPRAGTEAFF. CDR3 coding DNA: TGTGCCAGCAGTTACTCGGGTTTACGACCGCGCGCGGGCACTGAAGCTTTCTTT. V is TRBV6-5 and J is TRBJ1-1; no reliable D call. Trimming stripped 0 bases from V and 4 bases from J, with 21 bases between. Germline lookup yields CDR1 MNHEY and CDR2 SVGAGI. The CDR3 contains 18 residues.

The sample holds a few counts of this clonotype. The chain combines TRBV5-1 with TRBJ2-1, with 12 bases identical to TRBD2. The CDR3 spans 21 residues. Germline CDR1 SGHRS, CDR2 YFSETQ. Trimming at V came to 2 bases and at J to 2 bases, leaving 17 bases not matched to a gene. In nucleotides, the CDR3 is TGCGCCAGCAGCTTAATCTCCGGACTAGCGGGACTCCGAAGGGCCTACAATGAGCAGTTCTTC. Amino acid sequence: CASSLISGLAGLRRAYNEQFF.

In this sample, this clonotype turned up many times. This sequence joins TRBV28 and TRBJ1-5; D call uncertain. The CDR3 totals 13 residues. Trimming removed 1 base at V and 9 bases at J, with 10 bases between. Looked up from germline, CDR1 is MDHEN and CDR2 is SYDVKM. This CDR3 is CASSLYRWGPQHF. The CDR3 DNA sequence: TGTGCCAGCAGTTTATACCGATGGGGGCCCCAGCATTTT.

As regards this clonotype: This clone may be a read error of a much larger clone one base away. This chain uses TRBV28 with TRBJ1-2, with 9 bases that match TRBD1. V dropped 6 bases and J dropped 5; count of bases not matched to a gene: 4. The CDR3 consists of 13 residues. The germline V gene has CDR1 MDHEN and CDR2 SYDVKM. CDR3 sequence (DNA): TGTGCCAGCAGAACGGGACAGGGTTATGGCTACACCTTC. Translating gives CASRTGQGYGYTF.

The table lists this clonotype with many counts. The chain employs TRBV5-1 and TRBJ1-5; D not certain. The CDR3 spans 15 residues. Germline values: CDR1 SGHRS, CDR2 YFSETQ. Trimming stripped 0 bases from V and 7 bases from J, with 14 bases between. In nucleotides, the CDR3 is TGCGCCAGCAGCTTGGTGGGGTCGCCTGGGCAGCCCCAGCATTTT. As protein: CASSLVGSPGQPQHF. The variable domain in full, with the rest retrieved from reference TRBV5-1 and TRBJ1-5, is KAGVTQTPRYLIKTRGQQVTLSCSPISGHRSVSWYQQTPGQGLQFLFEYFSETQRNKGNFPGRFSGRQFSNSRSEMNVSTLELGDSALYLCASSLVGSPGQPQHFGDGTRLSIL.

This clonotype was seen more than once but under ten times. The chain joins TRBV2 to TRBJ2-5; 8 bases align to TRBD2. The length of the CDR3 is 15 residues. V lost 8 bases, J lost 2 bases, and 10 bases stayed unmatched. Germline values: CDR1 SNHLY, CDR2 FYNNEI. The CDR3 DNA is TGTGCCAGCGGGGTATCCGGGACTAGACAAGAGACCCAGTACTTC. It translates to CASGVSGTRQETQYF.

In this sample, this clonotype turned up many times. J is TRBJ2-3 and V is TRBV5-1; TRBD1 matches 8 bases. Germline CDR1 SGHRS, CDR2 YFSETQ. V lost 1 base, J lost 6 bases, and 4 bases stayed unmatched. The CDR3 totals 14 residues. The CDR3 protein is CASSLMSGGDTQYF. CDR3 DNA sequence: TGCGCCAGCAGCTTGATGTCAGGGGGCGATACGCAGTATTTT.

This clonotype was picked up many times. The chain links TRBV7-9 to TRBJ1-4; maybe TRBD1 (6 bases). CDR1 and CDR2 (germline): SEHNR, FQNEAQ (reference sequence). Trimming took 2 bases from V and 4 from J, leaving 11 bases between them. The CDR3 is made up of 15 amino acids. The CDR3 here is CASSLTDRYNEKLFF. In DNA form, the CDR3 reads TGTGCCAGCAGCTTAACCGACAGGTATAATGAAAAACTGTTTTTT.

This clonotype came up a few times. The chain carries TRBV6-5 and TRBJ2-5; tentatively, D is TRBD1 or TRBD2 (6 bases each). CDR1 and CDR2 (germline): MNHEY, SVGAGI. Trimming stripped 5 bases from V and 6 bases from J, with 22 bases between. CDR3 size: 16 residues. The CDR3 region has the DNA TGTGCCAGCAGTCCCCTTTCCGCGGAGGGGGTTAAGACCCAGTACTTC. It yields the protein CASSPLSAEGVKTQYF.

This clonotype was counted ten times or more. The V call is TRBV4-1, the J call TRBJ2-7, with TRBD2 matching 8 bases. The germline V gene has CDR1 MGHRA and CDR2 YSYEKL. V shed 3 bases and J 5 bases; nucleotides not matched to a gene: 12. The CDR3 sequence is 16 residues long. CDR3 sequence: CASSQGRGGGIDEQYF. The CDR3 DNA follows: TGCGCCAGCAGCCAGGGCCGGGGGGGCGGAATCGACGAGCAGTACTTC.

Comment on this clonotype: A read error is possible here, since a much larger clone lies one base away. V and J are TRBV28 and TRBJ1-6, with D possibly being TRBD1 (6 bases). Germline CDR1 is MDHEN and CDR2 is SYDVKM. This CDR3 is 14 amino acids long. Trimming cost V 5 bases and J 10 bases, with 15 bases left between them. Here the CDR3 reads CASSHRVGRSPLHF. The CDR3 DNA reads TGTGCCAGCAGTCACAGGGTGGGGCGCTCACCCCTCCACTTT.

This clonotype was counted many times. This chain's CDR3 is CASSFPQMEATYNEQFF. Here the CDR3 DNA reads TGTGCCAGCAGCTTCCCCCAAATGGAGGCGACCTACAATGAGCAGTTCTTC. The V call is TRBV7-9, the J call TRBJ2-1; TRBD2 is a possible D gene (5 bases). Trimming stripped 3 bases from V and 2 bases from J, with 17 bases between. This CDR3 is built from 17 residues. Per the germline V gene, CDR1 is SEHNR and CDR2 is FQNEAQ (reference sequence). Looking up the rest from reference TRBV7-9 and TRBJ2-1 gives the full variable domain: DTGVSQNPRHKITKRGQNVTFRCDPISEHNRLYWYRQTLGQGPEFLTYFQNEAQLEKSRLLSDRFSAERPKGSFSTLEIQRTEQGDSAMYLCASSFPQMEATYNEQFFGPGTRLTVL.

This clonotype has ten or more counts. The rearrangement joins TRBV20-1 to TRBJ2-6; D remains ambiguous. CDR1 and CDR2 from the germline V gene are DFQATT and SNEGSKA (reference sequence). Trimming stripped 6 bases from V and 2 bases from J, with 8 bases between. CDR3 length: 13 amino acids. CDR3 region: CSASVAGANVLTF. The CDR3 DNA is TGCAGTGCCAGCGTAGCTGGGGCCAACGTCCTGACTTTC.

This clonotype was recorded many times. The V gene is TRBV20-1, the J gene TRBJ1-4; D gene unclear. Germline-derived CDR1 and CDR2 are DFQATT and SNEGSKA (reference sequence). V lost 1 base to trimming and J lost 2 bases, with 5 bases between them. This CDR3 region has 13 residues. The CDR3 DNA reads as TGCAGTGCTAGAGTGGGGACTAATGAAAAACTGTTTTTT. It encodes CSARVGTNEKLFF.

This clonotype has at least ten counts. This chain joins TRBV7-9 and TRBJ1-3; 11 positions agree with TRBD1. The V gene end was trimmed by 4 bases and the J gene end by 6 bases; junction bases not matched to a gene: 8. The CDR3 contains 16 residues. Germline V lookup: CDR1 SEHNR, CDR2 FQNEAQ (reference sequence). Here the CDR3 reads CASSWPPGQGENTIYF. CDR3 DNA sequence: TGTGCCAGCAGCTGGCCTCCGGGACAGGGGGAAAACACCATATATTTT.